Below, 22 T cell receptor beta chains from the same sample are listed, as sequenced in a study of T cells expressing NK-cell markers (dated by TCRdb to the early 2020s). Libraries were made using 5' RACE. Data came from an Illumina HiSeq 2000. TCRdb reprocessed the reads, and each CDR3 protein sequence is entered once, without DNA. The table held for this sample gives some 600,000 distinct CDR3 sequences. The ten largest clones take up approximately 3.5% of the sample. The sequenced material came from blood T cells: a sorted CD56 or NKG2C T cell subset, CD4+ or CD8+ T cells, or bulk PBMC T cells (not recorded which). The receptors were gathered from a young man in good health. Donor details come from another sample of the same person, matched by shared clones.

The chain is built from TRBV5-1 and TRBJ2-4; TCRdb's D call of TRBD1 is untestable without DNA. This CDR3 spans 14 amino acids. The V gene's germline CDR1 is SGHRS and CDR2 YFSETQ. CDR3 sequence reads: CASSLGQGRDIQYF. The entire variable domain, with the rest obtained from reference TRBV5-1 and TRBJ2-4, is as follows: KAGVTQTPRYLIKTRGQQVTLSCSPISGHRSVSWYQQTPGQGLQFLFEYFSETQRNKGNFPGRFSGRQFSNSRSEMNVSTLELGDSALYLCASSLGQGRDIQYFGAGTRLSVL.

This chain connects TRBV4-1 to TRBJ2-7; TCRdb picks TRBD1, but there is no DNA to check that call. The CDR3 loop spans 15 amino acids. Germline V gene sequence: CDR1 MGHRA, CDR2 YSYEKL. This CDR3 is CASSTPGVKGYEQYF.

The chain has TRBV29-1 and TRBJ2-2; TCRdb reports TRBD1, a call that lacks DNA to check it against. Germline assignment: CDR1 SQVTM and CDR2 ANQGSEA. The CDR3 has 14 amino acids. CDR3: CSVEDRGNTGELFF.

CDR3 amino acids: CASTSSGQHYGYTF. V is TRBV28 and J is TRBJ1-2; the TCRdb D gene call, TRBD1, has no DNA to confirm it. CDR1 MDHEN and CDR2 SYDVKM come from the germline V gene. The CDR3 is 14 amino acids.

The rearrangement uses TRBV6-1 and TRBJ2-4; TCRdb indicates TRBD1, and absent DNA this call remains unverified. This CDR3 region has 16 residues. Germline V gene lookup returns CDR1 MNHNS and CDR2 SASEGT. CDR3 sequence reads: CASSEEQGGAKNIQYF.

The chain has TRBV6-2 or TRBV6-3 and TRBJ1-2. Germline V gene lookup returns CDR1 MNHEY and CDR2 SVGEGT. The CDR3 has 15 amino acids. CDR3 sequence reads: CASSEGSVRDYGYTF.

The CDR3 sequence is CSVDSLAKNIQYF. V and J are TRBV29-1 and TRBJ2-4. Germline-derived CDR1 and CDR2 are SQVTM and ANQGSEA. The CDR3 extends over 13 amino acids.

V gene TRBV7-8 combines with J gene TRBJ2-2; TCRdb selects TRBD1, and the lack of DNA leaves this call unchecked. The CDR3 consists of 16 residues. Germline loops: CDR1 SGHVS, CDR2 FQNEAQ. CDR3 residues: CASSHRVLQNTGELFF.

CDR3 sequence: CASSSLGGSNTEAFF. The chain links TRBV27 to TRBJ1-1; the D call of TRBD1 rests on TCRdb alone, since no DNA is present to check it. Germline-derived CDR1 and CDR2 are MNHEY and SMNVEV (reference sequence). The CDR3 has 15 amino acids.

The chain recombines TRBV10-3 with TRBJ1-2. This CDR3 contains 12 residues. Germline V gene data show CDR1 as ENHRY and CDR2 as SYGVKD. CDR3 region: CAIRMGSWGYTF.

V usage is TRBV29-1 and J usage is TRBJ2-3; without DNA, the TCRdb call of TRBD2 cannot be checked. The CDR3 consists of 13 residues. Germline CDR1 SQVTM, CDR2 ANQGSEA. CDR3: CSVVGGRRDTQYF.

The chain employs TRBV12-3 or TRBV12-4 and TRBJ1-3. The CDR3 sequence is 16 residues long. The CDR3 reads CASSPSGGRRGNTIYF.

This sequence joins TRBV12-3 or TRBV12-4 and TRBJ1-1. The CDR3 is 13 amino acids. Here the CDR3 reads CASSFARGTEAFF.

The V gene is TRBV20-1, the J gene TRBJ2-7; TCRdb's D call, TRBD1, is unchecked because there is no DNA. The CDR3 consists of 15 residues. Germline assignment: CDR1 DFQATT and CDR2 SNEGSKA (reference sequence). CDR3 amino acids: CSASGPPGSLYEQYF.

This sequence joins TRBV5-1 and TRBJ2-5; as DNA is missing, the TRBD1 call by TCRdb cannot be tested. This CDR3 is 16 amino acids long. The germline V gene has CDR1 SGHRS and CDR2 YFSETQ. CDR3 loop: CASSLAKQAGVETQYF.

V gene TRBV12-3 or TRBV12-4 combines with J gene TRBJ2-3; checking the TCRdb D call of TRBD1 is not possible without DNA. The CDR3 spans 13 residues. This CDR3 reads CASRPPHDDTQYF.

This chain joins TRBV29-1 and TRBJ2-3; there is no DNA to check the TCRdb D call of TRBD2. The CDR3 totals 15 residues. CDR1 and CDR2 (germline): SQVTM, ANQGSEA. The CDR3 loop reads CSVVKRESLPDTQYF.

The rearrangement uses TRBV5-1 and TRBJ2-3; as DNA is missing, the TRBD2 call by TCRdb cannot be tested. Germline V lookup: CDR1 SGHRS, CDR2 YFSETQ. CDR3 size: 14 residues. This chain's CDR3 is CASSFGLETDTQYF.

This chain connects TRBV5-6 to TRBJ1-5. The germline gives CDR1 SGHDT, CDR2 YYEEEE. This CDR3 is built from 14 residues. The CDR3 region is CASSKQLMRQPQHF.

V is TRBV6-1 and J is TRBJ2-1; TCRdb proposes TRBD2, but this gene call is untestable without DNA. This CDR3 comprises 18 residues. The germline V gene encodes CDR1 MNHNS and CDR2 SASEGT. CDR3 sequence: CASRGGLAGESSYNEQFF.

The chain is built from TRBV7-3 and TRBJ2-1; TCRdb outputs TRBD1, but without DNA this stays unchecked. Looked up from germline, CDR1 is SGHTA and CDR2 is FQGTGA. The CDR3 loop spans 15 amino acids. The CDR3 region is CASSPVSAQSNEQFF.

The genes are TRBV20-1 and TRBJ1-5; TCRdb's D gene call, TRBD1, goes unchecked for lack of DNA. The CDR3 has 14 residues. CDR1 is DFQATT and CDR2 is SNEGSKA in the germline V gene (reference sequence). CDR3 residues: CSVGVTGALQPQHF.